This T cell receptor (beta chain) was sequenced for a study of T cells in localized non-small cell lung cancer. The study's findings and limits: There were a median 57 of the top 100 tumor clones appearing in adjacent lung. Compared with tumor, uninvolved adjacent lung displayed greater T cell clonality, ranking highest overall. Heterogeneity cannot be ruled out, as sequencing used one tumor region only.

Using immunoSEQ multiplex PCR, the repertoire was profiled, and TCRdb retains in-frame clones only, with some absent. In the table there are 2,000 or so clones, about a quarter of which are singletons. Lung tissue at least 2 cm from the tumor margin was confirmed free of atypia. The CDR3 is made up of 12 amino acids. This clone was recorded a few times. Its antigen is unidentified. This chain links TRBV1 with TRBJ2-7. TRBV1 is given as a pseudogene. This clonotype was sampled from a female donor aged 60 or older with stage I lung adenocarcinoma. The source was normal lung tissue next to the tumor, collected before any cancer treatment. CDR3 sequence: CASSQGAYEQYF. The DNA of the CDR3 is TGCGCCAGCAGCCAAGGTGCCTACGAGCAGTACTTC.